The clone carrying this T cell receptor beta chain was recorded at least ten times. Its antigen is still unknown. This sample stems from a study of human T cells and chemical hapten exposure. Notes on the study in general: TCRs at high frequency, those above 1 in 1000, did not change with DPC sensitization.

Time point here: patch test 1, 2 weeks after DPC sensitization. Noted treatment: therapeutic diphenylcyclopropenone sensitization with weekly scalp DPC. Sample donors consisted of patients with alopecia, aged 18 to 70 years, who were suitable for DPC. TCRdb ran MiXCR on the RACE reads and lists one entry per CDR3 protein. The sample lists about 57,000 distinct CDR3 sequences, about 9.3% occurring once. The ends were cut back, 2 bases at V and 3 bases at J, with 14 bases in the middle. CDR1 is SGHTA, CDR2 FQGNSA, per germline. The CDR3 is 16 residues long. The sample here was whole blood, taken in connection with sensitization to the hapten diphenylcyclopropenone (DPC). V is TRBV7-2 and J is TRBJ1-3, with a weak D call TRBD1 (6 bases). This clonotype was obtained from a woman aged 40-49 years with alopecia areata. Some clones in this sample may be carry-over from other donors' samples. The CDR3 here is CASSLRATGLGNTIYF. Written as DNA, the CDR3 is TGTGCCAGCAGCTTAAGGGCCACAGGGCTTGGAAACACCATATATTTT.